A selection of T cell receptor beta chains follows, all from one sample in a study of OX40 agonist ivuxolimab in advanced cancers. Assay used: immunoSEQ multiplex PCR; TCRdb lists only in-frame clones, some missing. The table lists approximately 84,000 clones, 90% to 95% of them singletons. Sample: CD4+ or CD8+ T cells sorted from blood, taken in a trial of the OX40 agonist ivuxolimab. All receptors derive from an adult with an advanced solid tumor such as melanoma, head and neck, liver or kidney cancer. Both conserved end residues are part of each CDR3. The D gene is left open where the match is weak. The size entry is marked missing in some rows and otherwise reads once, few, many or a size class.

j_gene	abundance	v_gene	d_gene	CDR3nt	CDR3aa
TRBJ1-1	NA	TRBV11-2	NA	TGTGCCAGCAGCTTAGGTCTACGTGTTAACACTGAAGCTTTCTTT	CASSLGLRVNTEAFF
TRBJ1-4	NA	TRBV14	NA	TGTGCCAGCAGCCCTTATCTAGGAAAACTGTTTTTT	CASSPYLGKLFF
TRBJ2-7	NA	TRBV27	NA	TGTGCCAGCCGGTACGGCGGACGCAGCTCCTACGAGCAGTACTTC	CASRYGGRSSYEQYF
TRBJ1-5	NA	TRBV7-2	NA	TGTGCCAGCAGCTTAGGGACGAATCAGCCCCAGCATTTT	CASSLGTNQPQHF
TRBJ1-2	NA	TRBV4-3	NA	TGCGCCAGCAGCCAAGAAGTCGGGTATGGCTACACCTTC	CASSQEVGYGYTF
TRBJ2-1	NA	TRBV7-2	TRBD2	TGTGCCAGCAGCTCGGGACTAGCGAATGAGCAGTTCTTC	CASSSGLANEQFF
TRBJ1-2	NA	TRBV29-1	NA	TGCAGCGTTGAGGGCCCCGCGCAGGGAGCCCACTATGGCTACACCTTC	CSVEGPAQGAHYGYTF
TRBJ1-1	NA	TRBV29-1	NA	TGCAGCGTTGAAGAGGGCCTTAACACTGAAGCTTTCTTT	CSVEEGLNTEAFF
TRBJ2-3	NA	TRBV5-5	NA	TGTGCCAGCAGCTTGGCGCCAGATACGCAGTATTTT	CASSLAPDTQYF
TRBJ1-2	NA	TRBV9	TRBD1	TGTGCCAGCAACCTAGGCGGACAGGGGAGGGACTATGGCTACACCTTC	CASNLGGQGRDYGYTF
TRBJ1-3	NA	TRBV28	TRBD1	TGTGCCAGCACTGGACAGGGGTGGTCTGGAAACACCATATATTTT	CASTGQGWSGNTIYF
TRBJ2-1	NA	TRBV7-3	TRBD2	TGTGCCAGCAGCTTAAAGCTAGCGGGTCCCAATGAGCAGTTCTTC	CASSLKLAGPNEQFF
TRBJ2-5	NA	TRBV27	NA	TGTGCCAGCAGTTTAGCCTGGGAGACCCAGTACTTC	CASSLAWETQYF
TRBJ2-7	once	TRBV27	TRBD1	TGTGCCAGCAGTTCTAGGACAGGGACCTACGGGCAGTACTTC	CASSSRTGTYGQYF
TRBJ2-1	NA	TRBV4-3	NA	TGCGCCAGCAGCCATAGGTGGGATAATGAGCAGTTCTTC	CASSHRWDNEQFF
TRBJ2-2	NA	TRBV19	NA	TGTGCCAGTAATGGAGGGGAGGTGTACACCGGGGAGCTGTTTTTT	CASNGGEVYTGELFF
TRBJ2-3	NA	TRBV7-2	NA	TGTGCCAGCAGCTTAGACACTAGCACAGATACGCAGTATTTT	CASSLDTSTDTQYF
TRBJ2-1	NA	TRBV9	TRBD2	TGTGCCAGCAGCGTAGGAGGGGGGGGGACTAGTGTCTATGAGCAGTTCTTC	CASSVGGGGTSVYEQFF
TRBJ2-7	NA	TRBV10-3	TRBD2	TGTGCCATCAGCGGGCTCGGACTAGCGGAAACACCGTACGAGCAGTACTTC	CAISGLGLAETPYEQYF
TRBJ1-4	NA	TRBV4-1	NA	TGCGCCAGCAGCCGGAACAGACTGTTTTTT	CASSRNRLFF
TRBJ2-7	once	TRBV6-5	NA	TGTGCCAGCAGTGGCCGGACAGACTCCTACGAGCAGTACTTC	CASSGRTDSYEQYF
TRBJ2-3	NA	TRBV6-1	NA	TGTGCCAGCAGTGAAGGGCCGACGATAAGCACAGATACGCAGTATTTT	CASSEGPTISTDTQYF
TRBJ1-5	NA	TRBV27	NA	TGTGCCAGCAGTTTGGGGGTGGGGCAGCCCCAGCATTTT	CASSLGVGQPQHF
TRBJ2-5	NA	TRBV27	NA	TGTGCCAGCAGTTTAAGTCAAACGGGGGTTGGGGAGACCCAGTACTTC	CASSLSQTGVGETQYF
TRBJ1-2	NA	TRBV29-1	TRBD1	TGCAGCGTTCCACCTGGACAGGGCGGGGGGGGCTATGGCTACACCTTC	CSVPPGQGGGGYGYTF
TRBJ2-7	once	TRBV4-3	TRBD1	TGCGCCAGCAGCCAAGACAGGGGGCGTTCCTACGAGCAGTACTTC	CASSQDRGRSYEQYF
TRBJ2-7	NA	TRBV7-9	TRBD2	TGTGCCAGCAGCTCTAGACTAGCGGGAGAAGGCGAGCAGTACTTC	CASSSRLAGEGEQYF
TRBJ2-3	NA	TRBV6-6	NA	TGTGCCAGCAGCCGAACAGGCCGCACAGATACGCAGTATTTT	CASSRTGRTDTQYF
TRBJ2-7	NA	TRBV14	TRBD2	TGTGCCAGCAGCCAAACGGGACTAGCGGGGGGGCCGTCATCCTACGAGCAGTACTTC	CASSQTGLAGGPSSYEQYF
TRBJ2-7	NA	TRBV6-1	TRBD2	TGTGCCAGCGGGGACTACTACGAGCAGTACTTC	CASGDYYEQYF
TRBJ2-1	few	TRBV6-5	NA	TGTGCCAGCAGTTACTCCTCCAGCCACAATGAGCAGTTCTTC	CASSYSSSHNEQFF
TRBJ1-2	NA	TRBV6-5	TRBD1	TGTGCCAGCAGTTACTCCGGGACAGGGGGCTATGGCTACACCTTC	CASSYSGTGGYGYTF
TRBJ2-1	NA	TRBV11-2	NA	TGTGCCAGCAGCTTCGGTGGTGAGCAGTTCTTC	CASSFGGEQFF
TRBJ1-2	NA	TRBV2	NA	TGTGCCAGCAGGGGGGCGACCTCGAACTATGGCTACACCTTC	CASRGATSNYGYTF
TRBJ2-1	NA	TRBV7-6	TRBD2	TGTGCCAGCAGCTTAGGTTCGCCGGGGGGTGGATCAGGGTACAATGAGCAGTTCTTC	CASSLGSPGGGSGYNEQFF
TRBJ1-5	NA	TRBV19	NA	TGTGCCAGTAGTATAGGGGCTGTGTACCAGCCCCAGCATTTT	CASSIGAVYQPQHF
TRBJ2-7	once	TRBV5-8	NA	TGTGCCAGCAGCGCCAGGGAAGGATACGAGCAGTACTTC	CASSAREGYEQYF
TRBJ2-7	once	TRBV19	NA	TGTGCCAGTAGTATAGGCGGCGGGAAGAGCTCCTACGAGCAGTACTTC	CASSIGGGKSSYEQYF
TRBJ1-1	NA	TRBV19	NA	TGTGCCAGTATCGGGGGAGAAAACACTGAAGCTTTCTTT	CASIGGENTEAFF
TRBJ2-1	NA	TRBV9	TRBD2	TGTGCCAGCAGCGCTAGACTAGCGGGGGCCTACAATGAGCAGTTCTTC	CASSARLAGAYNEQFF
TRBJ1-2	NA	TRBV29-1	NA	TGCAGCGTTGAAACTCCCCGGACAGTCTATGGCTACACCTTC	CSVETPRTVYGYTF
TRBJ1-2	NA	TRBV13	TRBD1	TGTGCCAGCAGCTTAGGCCCGGTGACAGGGGGCTACACCTTC	CASSLGPVTGGYTF
TRBJ2-4	NA	TRBV27	NA	TGTGCCAGTTACGGGGCCAGAGCCAAAAACATTCAGTACTTC	CASYGARAKNIQYF
TRBJ2-7	NA	TRBV13	NA	TGTGCCAGCGAGCAGATACCCTACGAGCAGTACTTC	CASEQIPYEQYF
TRBJ2-7	NA	TRBV9	NA	TGTGCCAGCAGCGTATTCCCTCAGGGTGCAGTCTACGAGCAGTACTTC	CASSVFPQGAVYEQYF